One and the same sample provided the 5 T cell receptor beta chains below, sequenced in a study of early T cells in non-severe SARS-CoV-2 infection. TCRdb recomputed calls from the 5' RACE reads with MiXCR, one row per CDR3 protein. Of 70,000 to 90,000 distinct CDR3 sequences in the sample, less than 20% were seen once. Sequencing was done on a sample of whole blood. The receptors come from an adult who was a healthcare worker with PCR-confirmed SARS-CoV-2 infection or an uninfected control (not recorded which).

By proportion, this clonotype is medium-sized. The chain links TRBV11-2 to TRBJ2-3; 11 bases line up with TRBD2. Trimming took 2 bases from V and 2 from J; bases not matched to a gene: 9. The germline gives CDR1 SGHAT, CDR2 FQNNGV. This CDR3 is built from 18 residues. The CDR3 protein is CASSLLRSSGGFTDTQYF. In nucleotides, the CDR3 is TGTGCCAGCAGCTTACTACGGTCTAGCGGGGGGTTCACAGATACGCAGTATTTT.

This rearrangement joins TRBV2 to TRBJ2-2; D is perhaps TRBD1 or TRBD2 (5 bases each). V was clipped by 7 bases and J by 5 bases, with 17 bases between them. The length of the CDR3 is 15 residues. Germline CDR1 reads SNHLY; CDR2 reads FYNNEI. The CDR3 bases are TGTGCCAGCATGAGGAGAGGGGTCCAAACCGGGGAGCTGTTTTTT. Encoded protein: CASMRRGVQTGELFF.

This clonotype was observed a few times. V is TRBV7-3 and J is TRBJ2-2, with D hard to call. This CDR3 is 13 amino acids long. Trimming took off 8 bases at V and 0 bases at J, with 7 bases between the two ends. Looked up from germline, CDR1 is SGHTA and CDR2 is FQGTGA. CDR3 protein: CASSVANTGELFF. As DNA, the CDR3 is TGTGCCAGCTCGGTAGCGAACACCGGGGAGCTGTTTTTT.

This clonotype was found many times. In DNA, the CDR3 is TGTGCCAGCACCGGACAGGGGGCAATCGATGGCTACACCTTC. It codes for CASTGQGAIDGYTF. This rearrangement joins TRBV5-4 to TRBJ1-2; 11 bases align to TRBD1. V trimming: 6 bases; J trimming: 6 bases; junction bases outside the gene matches: 7. This CDR3 has 14 amino acids. CDR1 and CDR2 from the germline V gene are SGHNT and YYREEE (reference sequence).

This clonotype has a count of ten or more. The chain employs TRBV5-4 and TRBJ1-3; perhaps TRBD1 as D (6 bases). CDR1 is SGHNT and CDR2 is YYREEE in the germline V gene (reference sequence). Trimming removed 1 base from V and 0 bases from J, with 8 bases in between. There are 15 residues in the CDR3. The CDR3 DNA reads TGTGCCAGCAGCTTGACAGGGTTCTCTGGAAACACCATATATTTT. Amino acids: CASSLTGFSGNTIYF.